These 3 T cell receptor beta chains share one sample of origin, sequenced in a study of identical twins (dated by TCRdb to about 2016). The library was obtained by 5' RACE. The data were produced on an Illumina HiSeq 2000. TCRdb reworked the public reads: Q25 trimming with fastp, MiXCR clone assembly, productive beta chains retained. Every distinct CDR3 protein forms one entry, paired with its most common genes and DNA. This sample gives around 470,000 distinct CDR3 sequences in total; approximately 15% of them show up just once. The ten largest clones add up to more than 0.5% of the sample. The data also belong to a second study, concerning yellow fever vaccine responses in identical twins.

The sequencing sample was made of CD4+ T cells sorted from blood. The receptors were sampled from a woman aged 18-30 years in good health.

The rearrangement uses TRBV10-3 and TRBJ2-3, with TRBD2 matching 10 bases. The germline V gene encodes CDR1 ENHRY and CDR2 SYGVKD. The junction had 12 bases not matched to a gene; V was cut back by 10 bases and J by 2 bases. The CDR3 is 16 residues long. CDR3 amino acids: CATAKGSGGVTDTQYF. The CDR3 DNA sequence: TGTGCCACCGCCAAGGGGAGCGGGGGGGTCACAGATACGCAGTATTTT.

There are many counts of this clonotype. The chain joins TRBV4-2 to TRBJ2-7; TRBD2 might be the D (5 bases). The germline V and J ends were trimmed by 5 bases and 0 bases, with 5 bases remaining between them. The length of the CDR3 is 12 residues. The germline gives CDR1 LGHNA, CDR2 YNFKEQ. CDR3: CASSGSSYEQYF. The CDR3, as DNA: TGTGCCAGCAGCGGGAGCTCCTACGAGCAGTACTTC.

This clonotype was observed a few times. The rearrangement links TRBV5-1 to TRBJ2-7, with unresolved D. The length of the CDR3 is 15 residues. CDR1 SGHRS and CDR2 YFSETQ come from the germline V gene. V dropped 9 bases and J dropped 0 bases, with 19 bases sitting between them. The CDR3 DNA reads TGCGCCACCGCGATTATGGACGGAACCTCCTACGAGCAGTACTTC. This encodes CATAIMDGTSYEQYF.